This T cell receptor (beta chain) was recovered during a study of shared clonotypes between healthy human individuals. Study-wide results and limits: Richness estimates generally favored naive over memory subsets.

Germline V CDR1 and CDR2: SNHLY, FYNNEI. The CDR3 runs 15 residues. Trimming pared 3 bases from V and 2 bases from J, leaving 13 bases between. This clone was observed once. The antigen is undetermined. Sequencing was performed with immunoSEQ multiplex PCR; in TCRdb, only in-frame clones are kept and a portion is missing. The sample has roughly 680,000 clones, 55% to 80% seen once. Material: memory CD4+ T cells sorted from blood. Sample subset: CD45RA-negative fraction. The J gene is TRBJ1-2, the V gene TRBV2; possible D gene TRBD1, 5 bases. The receptor was isolated from a woman aged 25-40 years in good health. The CDR3 sequence: CASSDQWGSNYGYTF. CDR3 coding DNA: TGTGCCAGCAGTGACCAATGGGGCAGCAACTATGGCTACACCTTC.